The 25 T cell receptor beta chains below were found in one sample sequenced in a study of control samples from healthy donors and cancer patients. The table came from immunoSEQ multiplex PCR; TCRdb's copy has only in-frame clones and leaves some out. The sample consists of 400,000 to 450,000 clones, 75% to 95% of them appearing once. The sequencing sample was made of PBMCs. These receptors came from a man aged 35 to 55 with head and neck cancer.

This chain links TRBV24-1 with TRBJ2-5, with D possibly TRBD1 on 5 matching bases. The V gene's germline CDR1 is KGHDR and CDR2 SFDVKD. CDR3 length: 15 amino acids. Trimming removed 4 bases at V and 1 base at J, with 12 bases between. In DNA form, the CDR3 reads TGTGCCACCAGTGAGGGCAGGGCACTCCAAGAGACCCAGTACTTC. It codes for CATSEGRALQETQYF.

The table lists this clone with a count of one. The chain is built from TRBV7-3 and TRBJ2-3; 7 bases line up with TRBD1. Per the germline V gene, CDR1 is SGHTA and CDR2 is FQGTGA. CDR3 length: 15 amino acids. V shed 2 bases and J 2 bases; nucleotides not matched to a gene: 4. CDR3 nucleotides: TGTGCCAGCAGCTTACAGGGACAGCTCACAGATACGCAGTATTTT. It yields the protein CASSLQGQLTDTQYF.

The rearrangement links TRBV10-1 to TRBJ2-5; weak D call: TRBD2 (6 bases). The germline gives CDR1 WNHNN, CDR2 SYGVQD (reference sequence). V lost 6 bases, J lost 2 bases, and 10 bases lay in between. This CDR3 spans 13 amino acids. The CDR3 protein is CASSGSGQETQYF. CDR3 DNA: TGCGCCAGCAGCGGTAGCGGACAAGAGACCCAGTACTTC.

V gene TRBV27 combines with J gene TRBJ2-1; 11 nucleotides align to TRBD2. This CDR3 is built from 14 residues. CDR1 is MNHEY and CDR2 is SMNVEV in the germline V gene (reference sequence). V was pared by 6 bases and J by 5 bases, with 3 bases of the junction left unmatched. The CDR3, as DNA: TGTGCCAGCAGCCTGGGACTAGCGGACAATGAGCAGTTCTTC. As protein: CASSLGLADNEQFF.

The chain is built from TRBV4-3 and TRBJ1-2, with no clear D. V was cut by 4 bases and J by 7 bases, with 16 bases left in between. In germline, CDR1 is LGHNA, CDR2 YSLEER. This CDR3 region has 14 residues. CDR3 region: CASSPLGSPFGYTF. The CDR3 region has the DNA TGCGCCAGCAGCCCCCTCGGGTCTCCCTTTGGCTACACCTTC.

The table lists this clone with a count of one. The genes are TRBV27 and TRBJ2-5; 8 nucleotides match TRBD2. CDR1 is MNHEY, CDR2 SMNVEV, per germline (reference sequence). Trimming took 8 bases from V and 1 from J; bases not matched to a gene: 3. This CDR3 contains 13 residues. The CDR3 is CASRTSGQETQYF. In DNA form, the CDR3 reads TGTGCCAGCCGAACTAGCGGCCAAGAGACCCAGTACTTC.

V gene TRBV9 combines with J gene TRBJ2-7; 7 bases fit TRBD1. V shed 3 bases and J 3 bases; nucleotides not matched to a gene: 12. The length of the CDR3 is 16 residues. Germline-derived CDR1 and CDR2 are SGDLS and YYNGEE. CDR3 residues: CASSGRTGVPLYEQYF. In DNA form, the CDR3 reads TGTGCCAGCAGCGGCAGAACAGGGGTCCCCCTCTACGAGCAGTACTTC. The full variable domain, with the rest looked up from reference TRBV9 and TRBJ2-7, is DSGVTQTPKHLITATGQRVTLRCSPRSGDLSVYWYQQSLDQGLQFLIQYYNGEERAKGNILERFSAQQFPDLHSELNLSSLELGDSALYFCASSGRTGVPLYEQYFGPGTRLTVT.

On this clone itself: Other DNA sequences in this specimen translate into the identical CDR3. This chain uses TRBV7-2 with TRBJ2-7, with 8 bases identical to TRBD1. This CDR3 has 15 amino acids. CDR1 and CDR2 (germline): SGHTA, FQGNSA. V shed 5 bases, J shed 0 bases, and the junction held 6 bases outside the gene matches. CDR3: CASSPRTGSSYEQYF. In DNA form, the CDR3 reads TGTGCCAGCAGCCCCAGGACAGGGAGCTCCTACGAGCAGTACTTC.

In its sample, this clone was seen once. The chain recombines TRBV7-9 with TRBJ2-3; D unclear. The CDR3 has 10 residues. V lost 4 bases to trimming and J lost 7 bases, with 3 bases between them. Germline CDR1 SEHNR, CDR2 FQNEAQ (reference sequence). This CDR3 is CASSSNTQYF. CDR3 sequence (DNA): TGTGCCAGCAGCTCAAATACGCAGTATTTT.

This chain joins TRBV11-2 and TRBJ2-7; D gene ambiguous. CDR3 size: 15 residues. V was pared by 2 bases and J by 0 bases, with 11 bases between. Germline values: CDR1 SGHAT, CDR2 FQNNGV. The CDR3 loop is CASSLLGSASYEQYF. The CDR3 DNA is TGTGCCAGCAGCTTACTAGGGTCAGCCTCCTACGAGCAGTACTTC.

This chain links TRBV7-2 with TRBJ1-1, with TRBD1 as a possible D gene (5 bases). Trimming removed 4 bases from V and 5 bases from J, with 11 bases in between. This CDR3 is built from 13 residues. Per the germline V gene, CDR1 is SGHTA and CDR2 is FQGNSA. The DNA of the CDR3 is TGTGCCAGCAGCTACTCAGGGAAGACTGAAGCTTTCTTT. It encodes CASSYSGKTEAFF.

The V gene is TRBV6-2 or TRBV6-3, the J gene TRBJ2-3; 14 bases match TRBD2. The CDR3 length is 17 residues. CDR1 is MNHEY and CDR2 is SVGEGT in the germline V gene. J lost 4 bases, V lost 6 bases, and 9 bases had no gene match. The CDR3 spells CASSSSRLAGGSDTQYF. The CDR3 DNA is TGTGCCAGCAGCTCCTCACGACTAGCGGGGGGGTCAGATACGCAGTATTTT.

V and J are TRBV12-2 and TRBJ1-3. TRBV12-2 counts as a pseudogene. This CDR3 spans 17 amino acids. The CDR3 nucleotides are TGTGCAAGTCGCTTAGCCGGACCGGAGACCTCTGGAAACACCATATATTTT. Translation: CASRLAGPETSGNTIYF.

V is TRBV5-1 and J is TRBJ2-7; D may correspond to TRBD1 or TRBD2 (5 bases each). The CDR3 sequence is 13 residues long. The germline gives CDR1 SGHRS, CDR2 YFSETQ. The ends were cut back, 4 bases at V and 9 bases at J, with 17 bases in the middle. The CDR3 sequence: CASSPGTGMGQYF. The CDR3 nucleotides are TGCGCCAGCAGCCCCGGGACGGGAATGGGGCAGTACTTC.

V usage is TRBV11-2 and J usage is TRBJ2-7; 13 bases fit TRBD2. Germline CDR1 SGHAT, CDR2 FQNNGV. The length of the CDR3 is 15 residues. The J segment lost 4 bases and the V segment lost 6 bases, leaving 6 bases of the junction unmatched. The CDR3 region is CASRWTSGSPYEQYF. In DNA form, the CDR3 reads TGTGCCAGCAGGTGGACTAGCGGGAGCCCTTACGAGCAGTACTTC.

J is TRBJ2-1 and V is TRBV25-1; tentative D call: TRBD2 (5 bases). V lost 4 bases and J 7 bases, leaving 8 bases between the germline ends. This CDR3 contains 12 residues. Germline V CDR1 and CDR2: MGHDK, SYGVNS. In nucleotides, the CDR3 is TGTGCCAGCAGTGGGACGGGGAATGAGCAGTTCTTC. Residues: CASSGTGNEQFF.

This clone has just one count. The V gene is TRBV5-5, the J gene TRBJ1-3; 8 bases align to TRBD1. Losses at the gene ends were 0 bases for V and 4 bases for J; bases not matched to a gene: 9. The CDR3 sequence is 17 residues long. Per germline, CDR1 SGHKS and CDR2 YYEKEE (reference sequence). CDR3 sequence reads: CASSLVTGESGGNTIYF. The CDR3 DNA sequence: TGTGCCAGCAGCTTGGTGACAGGGGAATCTGGAGGAAACACCATATATTTT.

The V gene is TRBV5-6, the J gene TRBJ2-4, with 10 bases that match TRBD1. CDR3 length: 18 amino acids. Germline V gives CDR1 SGHDT, CDR2 YYEEEE. The ends lost 4 bases at V and 0 bases at J; junction bases unmatched: 10. The CDR3 nucleotides read TGTGCCAGCAGCGGGGGACAGGGGACTATTCTAGCCAAAAACATTCAGTACTTC. This gives the protein CASSGGQGTILAKNIQYF.

The rearrangement links TRBV28 to TRBJ1-1; possible D gene TRBD1, 6 bases. The CDR3 has 14 residues. Germline loops: CDR1 MDHEN, CDR2 SYDVKM. V was pared by 6 bases and J by 1 base, with 12 bases between. In DNA form, the CDR3 reads TGTGCCAGCAGCAAACCGGACAGGAACACTGAAGCTTTCTTT. Its translation: CASSKPDRNTEAFF.

The chain has TRBV27 and TRBJ2-3; TRBD1 is a possible D gene (6 bases). Germline V gene sequence: CDR1 MNHEY, CDR2 SMNVEV (reference sequence). This CDR3 contains 19 residues. V lost 8 bases and J lost 1, with 28 bases in between. The CDR3 region has the DNA TGTGCCAGCCTCGACGCAGGGGCGCCCTCAATTCGGGGCACAGATACGCAGTATTTT. Translating gives CASLDAGAPSIRGTDTQYF.

J is TRBJ1-2 and V is TRBV9; no definite D call. V lost 0 bases to trimming and J lost 2 bases, with 8 bases between them. CDR1 is SGDLS and CDR2 is YYNGEE in the germline V gene. The CDR3 is 14 residues long. The CDR3 DNA is TGTGCCAGCAGCGTAGCTGAGATAAACTATGGCTACACCTTC. Its protein product is CASSVAEINYGYTF.

The J gene is TRBJ1-4, the V gene TRBV27, with D uncertain. Germline V CDR1 and CDR2: MNHEY, SMNVEV (reference sequence). CDR3 size: 13 residues. With 4 bases removed from V and 7 bases from J, the gap between germline ends came to 10 bases. CDR3: CASSSGLGEKLFF. The CDR3 bases are TGTGCCAGCAGTTCCGGGTTAGGTGAAAAACTGTTTTTT.

The chain links TRBV4-1 to TRBJ2-3; 7 bases agree with TRBD1. Trimming at V came to 2 bases and at J to 4 bases, leaving 6 bases not matched to a gene. Germline CDR1 MGHRA, CDR2 YSYEKL. There are 15 residues in the CDR3. CDR3 residues: CASSQTGDGADTQYF. CDR3 DNA: TGCGCCAGCAGCCAAACAGGGGATGGCGCAGATACGCAGTATTTT.

About this clone: Distinct nucleotide sequences in the sample also encode this CDR3. The V and J genes are TRBV11-2 and TRBJ1-1; a possible D gene is TRBD1 (6 bases). The CDR3 runs 14 residues. V shed 1 base and J shed 1 base, with 7 bases lying between them. CDR1 is SGHAT and CDR2 is FQNNGV in the germline V gene. Here the CDR3 reads CASSLARGNTEAFF. The CDR3 region has the DNA TGTGCCAGCAGCTTAGCCAGGGGGAACACTGAAGCTTTCTTT.

The V and J genes are TRBV2 and TRBJ1-4; D remains ambiguous. This CDR3 has 13 amino acids. Trimming cost V 6 bases and J 4 bases, with 9 bases left between them. Germline CDR1 is SNHLY and CDR2 is FYNNEI. The CDR3 region is CASRNLLNEKLFF. CDR3 nucleotides: TGTGCCAGCAGGAATCTCCTTAATGAAAAACTGTTTTTT.